A selection of T cell receptor beta chains follows, all from one sample in a study of tumor and adjacent non-tumor tissue in lung cancer. TCRdb reprocessed the multiplex PCR reads via MiXCR and lists one record per CDR3 protein. The sample lists more than 85,000 distinct CDR3 sequences; 65% were seen once. Source material: distant non-tumor lung tissue. The receptor source for this set is a man in his thirties or forties with non-small cell lung cancer. Each CDR3 is given with its conserved first and last residue. A D gene is named only where the DNA matches it firmly. The listing skips clone size in some rows; elsewhere it reads once, few, many or a size class.

V	size	J	D	CDR3	DNA
TRBV24-1	NA	TRBJ1-1	NA	CVTSDLSTEAFF	TGTGTCACCAGTGATTTATCCACTGAAGCTTTCTTT
TRBV21-1	few	TRBJ1-5	NA	CASSKGTVGNQPQHF	TGTGCCAGCAGCAAAGGAACGGTAGGCAATCAGCCCCAGCATTTT
TRBV20-1	NA	TRBJ2-5	NA	CSGGLTQETQYF	TGCAGTGGGGGCCTAACACAAGAGACCCAGTATTTC
TRBV12-3/TRBV12-4	many	TRBJ2-2	NA	CASSPGTLANTGELFF	TGTGCCAGCAGCCCCGGGACGCTTGCGAACACCGGGGAGCTGTTTTTT
TRBV6-2/TRBV6-3	NA	TRBJ2-2	NA	CASSFQEVGELLF	TGTGCCAGCAGTTTCCAGGAAGTCGGGGAGTTACTTTTT
TRBV20-1	NA	TRBJ2-1	NA	CSARDRSFNEQFF	TGCAGTGCTAGGGACAGATCTTTCAATGAGCAGTTCTTC
TRBV20-1	NA	TRBJ2-3	NA	CSATPADQGSADTLYF	TGCAGTGCTACACCAGCGGATCAAGGCAGCGCAGATACGCTGTATTTT
TRBV5-1	few	TRBJ2-5	TRBD2	CASSLATSGEQETQYF	TGCGCCAGCAGCTTGGCGACTAGCGGGGAGCAAGAGACCCAGTACTTC
TRBV20-1	many	TRBJ2-2	NA	CSALTRGRTGELFF	TGCAGTGCCCTCACCCGGGGCCGAACCGGGGAGCTGTTTTTT
TRBV11-2	NA	TRBJ1-1	NA	CVSSRGSAGPWGNTEAFF	TGTGTCAGCAGTCGAGGGAGCGCAGGTCCTTGGGGGAACACTGAAGCTTTCTTT
TRBV20-1	many	TRBJ2-2	NA	CSASDRPTGELFF	TGCAGTGCTAGCGACAGACCCACCGGGGAGCTGTTTTTT
TRBV24-1	NA	TRBJ2-7	TRBD1	CATSDAGTAVYEQYF	TGTGCTACCAGTGATGCCGGGACAGCAGTCTACGAGCAGTACTTC
TRBV11-2	NA	TRBJ2-4	TRBD1	CASNFTDRRHIQYF	TGTGCCAGCAACTTCACGGACAGGCGACACATTCAGTACTTC